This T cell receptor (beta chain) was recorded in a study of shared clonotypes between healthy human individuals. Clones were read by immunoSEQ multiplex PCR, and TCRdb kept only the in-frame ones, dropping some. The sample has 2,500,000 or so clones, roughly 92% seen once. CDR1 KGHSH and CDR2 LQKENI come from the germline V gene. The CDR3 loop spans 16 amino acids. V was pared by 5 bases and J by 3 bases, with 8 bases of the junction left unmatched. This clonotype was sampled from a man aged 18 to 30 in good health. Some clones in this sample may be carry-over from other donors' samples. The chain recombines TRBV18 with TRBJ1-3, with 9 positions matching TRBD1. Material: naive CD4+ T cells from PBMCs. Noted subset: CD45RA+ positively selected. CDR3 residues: CASSEQGAFDGNTIYF. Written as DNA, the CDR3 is TGTGCCAGCTCAGAACAGGGGGCCTTTGATGGAAACACCATATATTTT.